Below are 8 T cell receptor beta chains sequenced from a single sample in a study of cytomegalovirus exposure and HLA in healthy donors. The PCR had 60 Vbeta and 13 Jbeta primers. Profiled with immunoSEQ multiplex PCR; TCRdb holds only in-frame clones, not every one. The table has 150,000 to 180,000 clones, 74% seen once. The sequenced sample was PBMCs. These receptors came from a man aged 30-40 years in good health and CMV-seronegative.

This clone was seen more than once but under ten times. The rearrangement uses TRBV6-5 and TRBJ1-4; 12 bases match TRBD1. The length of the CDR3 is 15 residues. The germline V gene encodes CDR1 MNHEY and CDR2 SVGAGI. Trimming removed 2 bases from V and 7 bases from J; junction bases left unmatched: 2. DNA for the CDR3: TGTGCCAGCAGTTACGGGACAGGGGGCGGTGAAAAACTGTTTTTT. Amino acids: CASSYGTGGGEKLFF.

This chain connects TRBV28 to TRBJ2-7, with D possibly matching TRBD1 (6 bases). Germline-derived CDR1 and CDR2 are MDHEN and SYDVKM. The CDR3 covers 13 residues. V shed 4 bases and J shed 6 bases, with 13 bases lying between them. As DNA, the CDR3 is TGTGCCAGCAGTTGGCTACAGGGTAGCGAGCAGTACTTC. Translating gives CASSWLQGSEQYF.

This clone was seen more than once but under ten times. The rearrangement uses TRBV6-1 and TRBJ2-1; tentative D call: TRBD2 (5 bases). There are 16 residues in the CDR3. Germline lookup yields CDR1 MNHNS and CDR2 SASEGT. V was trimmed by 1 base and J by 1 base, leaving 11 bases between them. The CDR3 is CASSEDPGSSYNEQFF. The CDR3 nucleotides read TGTGCCAGCAGTGAAGATCCGGGGTCGTCCTACAATGAGCAGTTCTTC.

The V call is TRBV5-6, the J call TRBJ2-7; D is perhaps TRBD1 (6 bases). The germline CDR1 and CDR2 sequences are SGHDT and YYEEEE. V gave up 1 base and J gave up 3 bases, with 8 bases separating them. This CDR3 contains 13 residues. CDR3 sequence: CASSLQGSYEQYF. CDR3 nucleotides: TGTGCCAGCAGCTTGCAGGGGAGCTACGAGCAGTACTTC. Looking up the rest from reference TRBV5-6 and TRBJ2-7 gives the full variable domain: DAGVTQSPTHLIKTRGQQVTLRCSPKSGHDTVSWYQQALGQGPQFIFQYYEEEERQRGNFPDRFSGHQFPNYSSELNVNALLLGDSALYLCASSLQGSYEQYFGPGTRLTVT.

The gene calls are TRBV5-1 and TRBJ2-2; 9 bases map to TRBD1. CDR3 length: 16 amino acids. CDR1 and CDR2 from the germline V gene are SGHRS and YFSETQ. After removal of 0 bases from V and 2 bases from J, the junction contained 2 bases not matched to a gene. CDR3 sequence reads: CASSLDRGPNTGELFF. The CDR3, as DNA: TGCGCCAGCAGCTTGGACAGGGGGCCCAACACCGGGGAGCTGTTTTTT.

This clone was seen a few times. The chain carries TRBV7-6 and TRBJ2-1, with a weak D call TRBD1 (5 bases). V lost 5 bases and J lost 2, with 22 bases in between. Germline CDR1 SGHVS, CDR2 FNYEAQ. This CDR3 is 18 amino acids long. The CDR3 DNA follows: TGTGCCAGCAGCAGGTTTACCGACAGTCCGAGCCCCTACAATGAGCAGTTCTTC. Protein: CASSRFTDSPSPYNEQFF.

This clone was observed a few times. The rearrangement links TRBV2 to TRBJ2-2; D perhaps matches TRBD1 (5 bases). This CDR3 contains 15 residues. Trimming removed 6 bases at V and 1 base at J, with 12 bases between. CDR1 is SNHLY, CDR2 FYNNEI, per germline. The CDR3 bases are TGTGCCAGCAGGGAACAGGCCATGAACACCGGGGAGCTGTTTTTT. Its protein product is CASREQAMNTGELFF.

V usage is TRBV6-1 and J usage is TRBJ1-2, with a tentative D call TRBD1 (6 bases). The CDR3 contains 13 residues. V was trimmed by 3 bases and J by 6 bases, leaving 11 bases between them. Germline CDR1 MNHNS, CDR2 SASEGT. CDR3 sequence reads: CASSDRGGDGYTF. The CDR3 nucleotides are TGTGCCAGCAGTGATAGAGGGGGGGATGGCTACACCTTC.